The rows below give T cell receptor beta chains drawn from one sample of a study of blood T cells in healthy people across ages. MiXCR, applied by TCRdb to the 5' RACE reads, yields one record per CDR3 protein. The sample contains approximately 600,000 distinct CDR3 sequences, around 54% of which appear only once. Sequenced input: blood. The receptors were sampled from a man in his sixties in good health. The conserved cysteine and the conserved F or W are not part of the CDR3 here. The size of a clone is reported for some rows only, either as once, few or many, or as a class for expanded clones.

TRBJ2-1,-,TRBV15,ATSRGRTSSNEQF
TRBJ2-3,many,TRBV4-1,ASSQGQGDTQY
TRBJ2-5,few,TRBV7-9,ASSLGSADGPPMY
TRBJ2-1,-,TRBV5-1,ASSFGGTGSSYNEQF
TRBJ2-7,many,TRBV5-1,ASSLGFVAGRSEQY
-,-,TRBV7-2,ASSLAGGGHEQY
TRBJ1-4,-,TRBV27,ASSLYRLSSEKLF
TRBJ2-5,-,TRBV14,ASSLQGGQQY
TRBJ1-2,once,TRBV19,AGSLKTGGTYGYT
TRBJ2-1,few,TRBV7-2,ASSLGLGGGAENEQF
TRBJ2-2,-,TRBV7-2,ASSLSTNTGELF
TRBJ2-5,few,TRBV4-2,ASSQLGLADGTQY
TRBJ2-6,-,TRBV5-1,ASRPSGANVLT
TRBJ2-1,-,TRBV9,ASSVTASYDEQF
TRBJ2-1,few,TRBV3-1,ASSQDGQGGREQF
TRBJ2-3,-,TRBV29-1,SAGTGADTQY
TRBJ1-2,-,TRBV29-1,SVDDQGYGYT
TRBJ2-4,few,TRBV7-9,ASSLVPGAGDIQY
TRBJ2-3,few,TRBV6-5,ASMGTASTDTQY
TRBJ1-2,-,TRBV7-9,ASNDRDNYGYT
TRBJ1-1,-,TRBV4-2,ASSQDVGQGTEAF
TRBJ1-2,-,TRBV3-1,ASSQGDPVSYGYT
TRBJ1-1,-,TRBV12-3/TRBV12-4,ASSRQGAHTEAF
TRBJ2-5,-,TRBV12-3/TRBV12-4,ASSFSGASDYQETQY
TRBJ1-1,-,TRBV28,ASSTGGSTEAF
TRBJ2-7,few,TRBV20-1,SARDRLGGSEQY
TRBJ1-1,-,TRBV10-3,AIRPQEGNTEAF
TRBJ2-5,-,TRBV6-5,ASSSGTAGQETQY
TRBJ2-1,-,TRBV20-1,SASLGALNEQF
TRBJ2-5,-,TRBV12-3/TRBV12-4,ASKLGQGQETQY
TRBJ2-1,-,TRBV3-1,ASTEGRNYNEQF
TRBJ2-7,-,TRBV7-8,ASSPRPSISYEQY
TRBJ2-7,once,TRBV6-6,ASTRGSGSYEQY
TRBJ2-1,-,TRBV7-8,ASSLAGRGGRSNEQF
TRBJ1-1,-,TRBV5-1,ASSPLTGGDTEAF
TRBJ2-1,once,TRBV5-1,ASSPRTRNHDEQF
TRBJ2-7,-,TRBV3-1,ASSQGISSYEQY
TRBJ1-1,-,TRBV21-1,ASSREGRWASTEAF
TRBJ2-5,-,TRBV7-9,ASSQGLAAQETQY
TRBJ2-5,once,TRBV9,ASSVGRTGGTETQY
TRBJ2-7,-,TRBV12-3/TRBV12-4,ASSPTGGVKRQY
TRBJ2-7,-,TRBV10-3,AISDLAGGSYEQY
-,-,TRBV20-1,TSSSVAGNEQF
-,few,TRBV25-1,ASSELGSGGGETQY
TRBJ2-2,-,TRBV5-1,ASSLDGALNTGELF
TRBJ2-7,-,TRBV6-2/TRBV6-3,ASSYSDWYEQY
TRBJ2-2,few,TRBV3-1,ASSQGGYTGELF
TRBJ2-1,-,TRBV25-1,ASSDTSGGAGEQF
TRBJ2-5,-,TRBV3-1,ASSQDLGSPETQY
TRBJ2-3,-,TRBV6-6,ASSYAGAGGTQY
TRBJ2-1,-,TRBV4-1,ASSARGSYNEQF
TRBJ1-4,-,TRBV4-1,ASSRGIGLTNEKLF